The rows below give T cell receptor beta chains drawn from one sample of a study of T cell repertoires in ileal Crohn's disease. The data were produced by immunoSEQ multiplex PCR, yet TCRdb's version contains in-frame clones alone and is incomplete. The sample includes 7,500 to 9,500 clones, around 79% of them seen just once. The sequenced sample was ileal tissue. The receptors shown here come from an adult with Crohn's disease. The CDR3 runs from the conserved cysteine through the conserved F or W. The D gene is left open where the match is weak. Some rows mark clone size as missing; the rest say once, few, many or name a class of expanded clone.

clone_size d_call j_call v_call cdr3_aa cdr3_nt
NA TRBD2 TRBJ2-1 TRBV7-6 CASSYRTSPDINEQFF TGTGCCAGCAGCTACCGGACTAGCCCCGATATTAATGAGCAGTTCTTC
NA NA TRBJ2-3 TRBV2 CASRSGGTDTQYF TGTGCCAGCAGGTCCGGGGGCACAGATACGCAGTATTTT
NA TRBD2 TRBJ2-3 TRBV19 CASSNRGGPDTQYF TGTGCCAGTAGTAACCGGGGGGGACCAGATACGCAGTATTTT
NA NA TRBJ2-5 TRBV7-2 CASSLVGRTAGETQYF TGTGCCAGCAGCTTAGTAGGCAGGACAGCTGGAGAGACCCAGTACTTC
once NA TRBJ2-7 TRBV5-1 CASSLQGLYYEQYF TGCGCCAGCAGCTTACAGGGTCTTTACTACGAGCAGTACTTC
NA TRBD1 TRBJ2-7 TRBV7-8 CASSLDLTGGKNYEQYF TGTGCCAGCAGCTTAGACCTTACAGGGGGTAAAAACTACGAGCAGTACTTC
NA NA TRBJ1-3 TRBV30 CAWTAGGGNTIYF TGTGCCTGGACCGCGGGTGGGGGAAACACCATATATTTT
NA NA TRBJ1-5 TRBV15 CATSLGRGAAQPQHF TGTGCCACCAGCCTCGGGCGGGGGGCGGCTCAGCCCCAGCATTTT
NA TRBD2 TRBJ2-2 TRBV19 CASTRLAGEGGELFF TGTGCCAGTACCCGACTAGCGGGAGAAGGCGGGGAGCTGTTTTTT
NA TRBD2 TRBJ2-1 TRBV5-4 CASSLGVSGIGEQFF TGTGCCAGCAGCTTGGGCGTTAGCGGGATAGGTGAGCAGTTCTTC
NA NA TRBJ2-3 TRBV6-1 CASSVERGSTDTQYF TGTGCCAGCAGTGTGGAACGGGGGAGCACAGATACGCAGTATTTT
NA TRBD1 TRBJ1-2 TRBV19 CASSIGQGAFGYTF TGTGCCAGTAGTATAGGGCAGGGGGCATTCGGCTACACCTTC
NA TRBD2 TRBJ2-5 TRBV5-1 CASSLRGSGGPQETQYF TGCGCCAGCAGCCTGCGCGGGAGCGGGGGGCCCCAAGAGACCCAGTACTTC
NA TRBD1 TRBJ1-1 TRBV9 CASSVAQGAGTEAFF TGTGCCAGCAGCGTAGCGCAGGGGGCGGGCACTGAAGCTTTCTTT
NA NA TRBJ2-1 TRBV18 CASSRLADSYNEQFF TGTGCCAGCTCACGTCTAGCCGACTCCTACAATGAGCAGTTCTTC
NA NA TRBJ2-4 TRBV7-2 CASSQGRGSKNIQYF TGTGCCAGCAGTCAGGGGCGTGGGTCCAAAAACATTCAGTACTTC
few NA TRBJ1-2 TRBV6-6 CASSYDLEPNYGYTF TGTGCCAGCAGTTACGATCTAGAACCTAACTATGGCTACACCTTC
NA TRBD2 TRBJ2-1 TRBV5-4 CASSLGGTSGSNNEQFF TGTGCCAGCAGCTTGGGGGGGACTAGCGGGAGTAACAATGAGCAGTTCTTC
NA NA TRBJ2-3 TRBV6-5 CASSWGDRYTQYF TGTGCCAGCAGTTGGGGAGATCGGTATACGCAGTATTTT
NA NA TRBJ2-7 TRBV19 CASSIRARVIYEQYF TGTGCCAGTAGTATTAGGGCCAGGGTGATTTACGAGCAGTACTTC
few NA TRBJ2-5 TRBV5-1 CASRNYGGPQETQYF TGCGCCAGCAGAAATTACGGGGGGCCCCAAGAGACCCAGTACTTC
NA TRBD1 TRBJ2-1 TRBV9 CASSARGHEQFF TGTGCCAGCAGCGCCAGGGGGCATGAGCAGTTCTTC